This TCR beta chain was documented in a study of T cells in Graves' hyperthyroidism and ophthalmopathy. Findings and caveats of the study: Most thyroid clonotypes that were expanded above 0.001 also turned up in blood.

This clonotype has ten or more counts. The antigen remains undetermined. Template material for amplifying TCR beta CDR3 regions consisted of RNA transcripts. Using the HTBI primer set, a first-round RT-PCR was run on the TCR CDR3. TCRdb re-called the multiplex PCR reads with MiXCR, one entry per CDR3 protein. The top ten hold approximately 12% of the sample, which has around 600,000 distinct CDR3 sequences, roughly 14% seen once. This CDR3 has 17 amino acids. CDR1 and CDR2 (germline): SGHRS, YFSETQ. The J segment lost 0 bases and the V segment lost 1 base, leaving 5 bases of the junction unmatched. Subjects with ophthalmopathy showed a Clinical Activity Score no lower than 3, a NOSPECS grade no lower than 4, and a duration shorter than 3 months. Not enrolled were patients with uncontrolled infection, other autoimmune disease, pregnancy or lactation. The study based diagnoses on clinical symptoms, serum thyroxine and TRAb, thyroid ultrasound and orbital computed tomography.

The sequence was collected from a woman aged 45-65 years with Graves' ophthalmopathy. The specimen was blood. The chain uses TRBV5-1 and TRBJ2-1, with TRBD2 matching over 9 bases. The CDR3 region has the DNA TGCGCCAGCAGCTTGCGGACTAGCGCGAGCTCCTACAATGAGCAGTTCTTC. It yields the protein CASSLRTSASSYNEQFF.